The T cell receptor (beta chain) under discussion was sequenced for a study of blood T cells in healthy people across ages. About the study: Template-switching capture recovered about one barcoded beta molecule per two T cells. Study results and limitations: The study lacked donor CMV status, which possibly confounded expanded clonotype changes.

Primers used in a second PCR of roughly 6 to 11 cycles were a sample-barcoded 5' primer and a J-beta primer mix. Each cDNA was tagged by a template-switch adaptor containing 12 random nucleotides. Via MiXCR, TCRdb re-called the 5' RACE reads, giving one row per CDR3 protein. The table includes about 1.5 million distinct CDR3 sequences, less than 45% detected once. Trimming pared 3 bases from V and 0 bases from J, leaving 11 bases between. CDR1 is MGHRA and CDR2 is YSYEKL in the germline V gene. The CDR3 has 16 amino acids. A remark on this clonotype: As yet, its antigen is unknown.

The sequenced sample consisted of blood. The J gene is TRBJ2-2, the V gene TRBV4-1; D gene unclear. The clonotype comes from a woman between 18 and 30 years old in good health. CDR3 sequence reads: CASSQTPIPNTGELFF. The CDR3 DNA sequence: TGCGCCAGCAGCCAGACGCCAATCCCGAACACCGGGGAGCTGTTTTTT.